The clone carrying this TCR beta chain was counted once. Per the original methods: Estimation of nucleated cell counts was performed using reference gene primer amplification. Only in-frame clones appear in the TCRdb table, and some are missing; sequencing was by immunoSEQ multiplex PCR. V and J calls and clone size are given by that table; D and trimming were obtained from the DNA. This sample has 80,000 to 100,000 clones, with 78% found just once. This record comes from a study of blood T cell repertoires in COVID-19. Looking at the study overall: Samples taken during acute and convalescent COVID-19 were collected in the United States, Italy and Spain. Sample material is recorded as cDNA or gDNA derived from T cells, B-cell-depleted T cells, or PBMCs.

CDR1 MNHEY and CDR2 SVGAGI come from the germline V gene. V lost 5 bases and J lost 2, with 10 bases in between. The CDR3 loop spans 14 amino acids. The gene calls are TRBV6-5 and TRBJ1-3; D is uncertain. Sequenced input: peripheral blood. This TCR was sampled from a human donor in a cohort sampled during active COVID-19. In DNA form, the CDR3 reads TGTGCCAGCAGTAGACGGAGTACTGGAAACACCATATATTTT. This gives the protein CASSRRSTGNTIYF.